A selection of T cell receptor beta chains follows, all from one sample in a study of blood T cell repertoires in COVID-19. Method: immunoSEQ multiplex PCR; TCRdb's copy keeps in-frame clones and lacks some. The table records about 110,000 clones, roughly 90% of them present only once. The sample taken for sequencing was peripheral blood. The receptor set was obtained from a man aged 40-55 years with active or convalescent COVID-19. Both conserved end residues are part of each CDR3. A D gene is named only where the DNA matches it firmly. Where a row states a size, it is once, few, many or the class of an expanded clone; other rows omit it.

V gene	J gene	clone size	D gene	CDR3 protein	CDR3 DNA
TRBV5-1	TRBJ1-5	.	TRBD1	CASTQLTGVDQPQHF	TGCGCCAGCACCCAACTGACAGGGGTTGATCAGCCCCAGCATTTT
TRBV5-1	TRBJ2-5	.	.	CASSFSGQETQYF	TGCGCCAGCAGCTTTTCCGGCCAAGAGACCCAGTACTTC
TRBV7-9	TRBJ2-1	.	TRBD2	CASSQLGLAGANEQFF	TGTGCCAGCAGCCAACTGGGACTAGCGGGAGCCAATGAGCAGTTCTTC
TRBV28	TRBJ1-1	few	.	CASRPGGIMNTEAFF	TGTGCCAGCAGACCCGGAGGGATAATGAACACTGAAGCTTTCTTT
TRBV19	TRBJ1-2	.	.	CASSGNVGGYTF	TGTGCCAGTAGTGGAAACGTGGGCGGCTACACCTTC
TRBV5-5	TRBJ1-1	.	TRBD1	CASSLDRGLSEAFF	TGTGCCAGCAGCTTGGACAGGGGGCTGTCTGAAGCTTTCTTT
TRBV12-3/TRBV12-4	TRBJ2-3	.	.	CASSFGSPDTQYF	TGTGCCAGCAGTTTCGGGAGCCCAGATACGCAGTATTTT
TRBV7-8	TRBJ1-5	.	.	CASSQNTGNQPQHF	TGTGCCAGCAGCCAAAACACGGGGAATCAGCCCCAGCATTTT
TRBV3-1/TRBV3-2	TRBJ2-4	.	.	CASSQDRGSFTKNIQYF	TGTGCCAGCAGCCAAGATCGGGGGAGTTTTACCAAAAACATTCAGTACTTC
TRBV5-8	TRBJ2-7	.	TRBD1	CASKLSDRASYEQYF	TGTGCCAGCAAGCTTTCAGACAGGGCCTCCTACGAGCAGTACTTC
TRBV28	TRBJ2-3	once	.	CASSLPGSTDTQYF	TGTGCCAGCAGTTTGCCGGGTAGCACAGATACGCAGTATTTT
TRBV10-3	TRBJ1-5	once	.	CAISERENQPQHF	TGTGCCATCAGTGAGCGTGAGAATCAGCCCCAGCATTTT
TRBV24-1	TRBJ1-2	once	.	CATSDSFRGSNYGYTF	TGTGCCACCAGTGATTCCTTCAGGGGATCTAACTATGGCTACACCTTC
TRBV3-1/TRBV3-2	TRBJ2-1	.	TRBD2	CASSQDKRGGSAVGDEQFF	TGTGCCAGCAGCCAAGATAAGCGGGGCGGCTCTGCGGTCGGCGATGAGCAGTTCTTC
TRBV7-9	TRBJ2-7	.	.	CASSLSGGIFDEQYF	TGTGCCAGCAGCCTATCCGGAGGGATTTTCGACGAGCAGTACTTC
TRBV19	TRBJ2-5	.	.	CASSIMGSETQYF	TGTGCCAGTAGTATAATGGGGAGCGAGACCCAGTACTTC
TRBV11-2	TRBJ1-5	.	.	CASSPQGNQPQHF	TGTGCCAGCAGCCCGCAGGGAAATCAGCCCCAGCATTTT
TRBV10-1	TRBJ2-1	.	.	CASSAGSREQFF	TGCGCCAGCAGTGCCGGGTCCCGTGAGCAGTTCTTC
TRBV27	TRBJ2-7	.	.	CASSLKPTLLREQYF	TGTGCCAGCAGTTTAAAACCAACACTACTGAGGGAGCAGTACTTC
TRBV23-1	TRBJ2-7	.	.	CASSQQGKVSYEQYF	TGCGCCAGCAGTCAACAGGGGAAGGTCTCCTACGAGCAGTACTTC
TRBV25-1	TRBJ2-1	.	.	CATIGGAYDNEQFF	TGTGCCACTATCGGAGGTGCATACGACAATGAGCAGTTCTTC
TRBV2	TRBJ1-1	.	.	CASSERNGFTEAFF	TGTGCCAGCAGTGAAAGGAACGGGTTCACTGAAGCTTTCTTT
TRBV27	TRBJ1-2	few	TRBD1	CASIASDVRDRRGYTF	TGTGCCAGCATCGCATCAGATGTTCGGGACAGGAGGGGTTACACCTTC
TRBV27	TRBJ2-3	.	.	CASSFLGSASSTDTQYF	TGTGCCAGCAGTTTCCTAGGTAGTGCCTCAAGCACAGATACGCAGTATTTT
TRBV6-4	TRBJ1-2	.	TRBD1	CASSANPGTGKYGYTF	TGTGCCAGCAGTGCAAACCCGGGGACAGGCAAATATGGCTACACCTTC
TRBV7-2	TRBJ2-1	.	.	CASSLTGEQFF	TGTGCCAGCAGCTTAACGGGTGAGCAGTTCTTC
TRBV4-2	TRBJ2-7	.	.	CASSQGQPSEQYF	TGTGCCAGCAGCCAAGGGCAACCCTCCGAGCAGTACTTC
TRBV5-1	TRBJ2-5	.	TRBD1	CASSSLPGTGQETQYF	TGCGCCAGCAGCTCCCTCCCCGGGACAGGACAAGAGACCCAGTACTTC
TRBV19	TRBJ2-1	.	TRBD2	CASRSGSSYNEQFF	TGTGCCAGTAGGAGCGGGAGCTCCTACAATGAGCAGTTCTTC
TRBV7-2	TRBJ2-7	.	TRBD1	CASSLQSGQGTYEQYF	TGTGCCAGCAGCTTACAATCGGGACAGGGTACCTACGAGCAGTACTTC